One T cell receptor beta chain is described in this entry. Its antigen is still unknown. The donors were members of the validation cohort comprising 120 subjects, separate from the roughly 650-subject first cohort. These data come from a study of cytomegalovirus exposure and HLA in healthy donors. The data were produced by immunoSEQ multiplex PCR, yet TCRdb's version contains in-frame clones alone and is incomplete. The sample shows approximately 190,000 clones, around 80% of them seen only once. This CDR3 spans 12 amino acids. Germline values: CDR1 SGHAT, CDR2 FQDESV (reference sequence). The V gene lost 5 bases and the J gene lost 5 bases, with 10 bases spanning the gap. Overall study findings and caveats: Using the classifier, cytomegalovirus status was reportedly diagnosed with high specificity and sensitivity. Most TCR sequences proved rare, with some public TCRs found in many donors.

The sequencing sample was made of PBMCs. This TCR derives from a woman aged 25 to 39 in good health and CMV-seropositive. This rearrangement joins TRBV11-1 to TRBJ2-7; perhaps TRBD1 as D (6 bases). Here the CDR3 DNA reads TGTGCCAGCAGCCATACAGGGAACGAGCAGTACTTC. It codes for CASSHTGNEQYF.